Following are 10 T cell receptor beta chains from one sample sequenced in a study of shared clonotypes between healthy human individuals (dated by TCRdb to 2020 to 2022). The protocol used for the library was the immunoSEQ multiplex PCR assay. TCRdb limited this immuneACCESS table to in-frame rearrangements with V and J called. A share of clones is missing; checked studies link under half to unresolved V genes, and the rest is unexplained. The sample has millions of clones on record, 85% to 95% of them singletons. The ten largest clones take up approximately 0.13% of the sample. Material for sequencing was naive CD4+ T cells sorted from blood. Reading the label with the study, this specimen's cell subset or site is: CD45RA+ positively selected. These receptors came from a man younger than 30 in good health.

The chain is built from TRBV19 and TRBJ2-3; no clear D gene. V was pared by 6 bases and J by 0 bases, with 7 bases between. The CDR3 is made up of 13 amino acids. The germline V gene encodes CDR1 LNHDA and CDR2 SQIVND (reference sequence). CDR3 amino acids: CASRSYSTDTQYF. The CDR3 coding sequence is TGTGCCAGTAGGAGCTATAGCACAGATACGCAGTATTTT. Looking up the rest from reference TRBV19 and TRBJ2-3 gives the full variable domain: DGGITQSPKYLFRKEGQNVTLSCEQNLNHDAMYWYRQDPGQGLRLIYYSQIVNDFQKGDIAEGYSVSREKKESFPLTVTSAQKNPTAFYLCASRSYSTDTQYFGPGTRLTVL.

CDR3 region: CAISEQGAGFSGNTIYF. CDR3 DNA sequence: TGTGCCATCAGTGAACAGGGTGCGGGCTTCTCTGGAAACACCATATATTTT. The chain recombines TRBV10-3 with TRBJ1-3; tentatively, D is TRBD1 (6 bases). V lost 3 bases and J 0 bases, leaving 15 bases between the germline ends. Germline values: CDR1 ENHRY, CDR2 SYGVKD. The CDR3 has 17 residues.

This rearrangement joins TRBV6-5 to TRBJ1-2, with D hard to call. V was clipped by 5 bases and J by 4 bases, with 17 bases between them. The CDR3 consists of 15 residues. Looked up from germline, CDR1 is MNHEY and CDR2 is SVGAGI. CDR3 sequence: CASSPYADGSYGYTF. As DNA, the CDR3 is TGTGCCAGCAGTCCGTACGCCGACGGTTCCTATGGCTACACCTTC.

The V and J genes are TRBV13 and TRBJ2-5, with D uncertain. The CDR3 totals 14 residues. Trimming removed 3 bases from V and 1 base from J, with 9 bases in between. Per germline, CDR1 PRHDT and CDR2 FYEKMQ (reference sequence). In DNA form, the CDR3 reads TGTGCCAGCAGCTTCCGCCGGGCCCAAGAGACCCAGTACTTC. It specifies CASSFRRAQETQYF.

In its sample, this clone was seen once. V usage is TRBV2 and J usage is TRBJ2-7, with TRBD2 identical over 7 bases. Germline assignment: CDR1 SNHLY and CDR2 FYNNEI. The V gene end was trimmed by 3 bases and the J gene end by 2 bases; junction bases not matched to a gene: 4. The CDR3 sequence is 14 residues long. The CDR3 DNA reads TGTGCCAGCAGTGAGTCTAGCGGCACCTACGAGCAGTACTTC. This codes for CASSESSGTYEQYF.

A single count supports this clone. The chain employs TRBV7-2 and TRBJ1-1; the D is unclear. Deletions cut 5 bases from V and 4 bases from J, with 14 bases between. CDR3 size: 14 residues. Germline V gives CDR1 SGHTA, CDR2 FQGNSA. The CDR3 loop reads CASSTKGPGTEAFF. Written as DNA, the CDR3 is TGTGCCAGCAGCACAAAGGGTCCGGGCACTGAAGCTTTCTTT.

The chain uses TRBV6-1 and TRBJ2-7, with TRBD1 identical over 9 bases. This CDR3 has 15 amino acids. Germline CDR1 is MNHNS and CDR2 is SASEGT. V gave up 7 bases and J gave up 0 bases; unmatched junction bases: 7. The DNA for the CDR3 is TGTGCCAGCACCGTGGGACAGGGTAGCTCCTACGAGCAGTACTTC. This codes for CASTVGQGSSYEQYF.

V is TRBV7-2 and J is TRBJ2-4; weak D call: TRBD1 (6 bases). V was trimmed by 5 bases and J by 6 bases, leaving 14 bases between them. The CDR3 is 14 residues long. Germline CDR1 SGHTA, CDR2 FQGNSA. CDR3 bases: TGTGCCAGCAGCCCGGGACACCTCAGAAACATTCAGTACTTC. Its translation: CASSPGHLRNIQYF.

J is TRBJ1-2 and V is TRBV11-2, with a tentative D call TRBD1 (5 bases). This CDR3 comprises 14 residues. Germline CDR1 and CDR2: SGHAT and FQNNGV. The V end lost 5 bases, the J end lost 4 bases, and 14 bases lay between the germline ends. The CDR3 sequence: CASSAIDRVYGYTF. CDR3 coding DNA: TGTGCCAGCAGCGCAATTGACAGAGTCTATGGCTACACCTTC.

The rearrangement joins TRBV2 to TRBJ1-1, with D unresolved. Looked up from germline, CDR1 is SNHLY and CDR2 is FYNNEI. The CDR3 is 13 residues long. The V end was cut by 5 bases, the J end by 7 bases, with 14 bases between. CDR3 coding DNA: TGTGCCAGCAGTAAACAGCTACGGGGTGAAGCTTTCTTT. Protein sequence: CASSKQLRGEAFF.